This passage covers 21 T cell receptor beta chains from one sample sequenced in a study of T cell repertoires in cytomegalovirus infection. One entry per CDR3 protein results from TCRdb running MiXCR on the reads. Here the sample spans around 330,000 distinct CDR3 sequences, 15% to 20% being singletons. Material for sequencing was PBMCs. The receptors shown here come from a human donor in good health (CMV status not recorded). Some clones in this sample may be carry-over from other donors' samples.

The rearrangement joins TRBV6-8 to TRBJ1-2; weak D call: TRBD1 (6 bases). The CDR3 spans 12 residues. Germline CDR1 and CDR2: MNHGY and SAAAGT. The germline V and J ends were trimmed by 7 bases and 5 bases, with 11 bases remaining between them. CDR3 sequence reads: CASTTGTYGYTF. The CDR3 region has the DNA TGTGCCAGCACCACCGGGACATATGGCTACACCTTC.

This clonotype showed up just a few times. The chain employs TRBV5-6 and TRBJ2-1; a weak D match, TRBD1 (5 bases). CDR3 length equals 16 residues. V gave up 4 bases and J gave up 6 bases, with 20 bases separating them. Per the germline V gene, CDR1 is SGHDT and CDR2 is YYEEEE. CDR3 in amino acids: CASSQGIGRRGNEQFF. The CDR3 DNA sequence: TGTGCCAGCAGCCAGGGTATAGGTCGCCGAGGCAATGAGCAGTTCTTC. The complete variable domain, with remaining parts taken from reference TRBV5-6 and TRBJ2-1, reads DAGVTQSPTHLIKTRGQQVTLRCSPKSGHDTVSWYQQALGQGPQFIFQYYEEEERQRGNFPDRFSGHQFPNYSSELNVNALLLGDSALYLCASSQGIGRRGNEQFFGPGTRLTVL.

This clonotype was seen repeatedly, ten times or more. The rearrangement uses TRBV11-1 and TRBJ2-1, with 8 bases identical to TRBD1. The CDR3 has 18 amino acids. Germline V gives CDR1 SGHAT, CDR2 FQDESV (reference sequence). Losses at the gene ends were 4 bases for V and 6 bases for J; bases not matched to a gene: 17. For the CDR3, the DNA is TGTGCCAGCAGCTCTACTCAGTACGGGACAGGTGGCTTCAATGAGCAGTTCTTC. Encoded protein: CASSSTQYGTGGFNEQFF.

The chain carries TRBV20-1 and TRBJ1-1; 7 nucleotides match TRBD1. Trimming cost V 3 bases and J 4 bases; bases outside gene matches: 5. Germline V gene sequence: CDR1 DFQATT, CDR2 SNEGSKA (reference sequence). The CDR3 runs 13 residues. CDR3 residues: CSASLQGRTEAFF. The CDR3 coding sequence is TGCAGTGCTAGTCTACAGGGGCGCACTGAAGCTTTCTTT.

The sample holds many counts of this clonotype. This chain links TRBV28 with TRBJ2-5; D may be TRBD1 (6 bases). The germline V and J ends were trimmed by 3 bases and 5 bases, with 19 bases remaining between them. The CDR3 is made up of 16 amino acids. The germline V gene encodes CDR1 MDHEN and CDR2 SYDVKM. CDR3: CASSLAPGQWQETQYF. CDR3 nucleotides: TGTGCCAGCAGTTTGGCCCCGGGACAATGGCAGGAGACCCAGTACTTC.

The chain carries TRBV7-2 and TRBJ1-5; D possibly corresponds to TRBD1 (5 bases). This CDR3 has 16 amino acids. The ends were cut back, 1 base at V and 7 bases at J, with 17 bases in the middle. Germline V lookup: CDR1 SGHTA, CDR2 FQGNSA. CDR3 loop: CASSLGGLLRGQPQHF. CDR3 nucleotide sequence: TGTGCCAGCAGCTTAGGGGGACTACTTAGGGGACAGCCCCAGCATTTT.

CDR3 sequence reads: CASSYSSMVEQGRRETQYF. The CDR3 bases are TGTGCCAGCAGTTACTCGAGTATGGTGGAGCAGGGTAGAAGAGAGACCCAGTACTTC. The gene calls are TRBV6-5 and TRBJ2-5, with a tentative D call TRBD1 (5 bases). V dropped 0 bases and J dropped 4 bases, with 24 bases sitting between them. CDR3 length: 19 residues. Germline V CDR1 and CDR2: MNHEY, SVGAGI.

The chain employs TRBV27 and TRBJ1-5; TRBD1 is a possible D gene (6 bases). CDR1 MNHEY and CDR2 SMNVEV come from the germline V gene (reference sequence). The CDR3 consists of 16 residues. The ends were cut back, 0 bases at V and 6 bases at J, with 15 bases in the middle. CDR3 in amino acids: CASSLSGPGAVQPQHF. The DNA for the CDR3 is TGTGCCAGCAGTTTATCGGGTCCAGGGGCGGTTCAGCCCCAGCATTTT.

V is TRBV27 and J is TRBJ2-3; no definite D call. Germline V gene lookup returns CDR1 MNHEY and CDR2 SMNVEV (reference sequence). V was pared by 4 bases and J by 8 bases, with 7 bases between. The CDR3 contains 11 residues. The CDR3 spells CASSSAATQYF. CDR3 coding DNA: TGTGCCAGCAGTTCCGCAGCTACGCAGTATTTT.

In this sample, this clonotype turned up many times. V usage is TRBV6-1 and J usage is TRBJ2-7; 8 bases line up with TRBD1. CDR1 and CDR2 (germline): MNHNS, SASEGT. The junction had 16 bases not matched to a gene; V was cut back by 6 bases and J by 0 bases. The CDR3 contains 18 residues. CDR3 residues: CASRAGTGTRRSSYEQYF. The DNA for the CDR3 is TGTGCCAGCAGGGCCGGGACAGGCACCCGTAGGAGCTCCTACGAGCAGTACTTC.

This clonotype has only a few counts. The chain recombines TRBV7-2 with TRBJ2-2, with a weak D call TRBD2 (6 bases). V dropped 1 base and J dropped 4 bases, with 16 bases sitting between them. The CDR3 covers 17 residues. CDR1 SGHTA and CDR2 FQGNSA come from the germline V gene. The CDR3 nucleotides read TGTGCCAGCAGCTTAGGCCCTCGGGGAGGAGTCACCGGGGAGCTGTTTTTT. This encodes CASSLGPRGGVTGELFF.

The table lists this clonotype with a few counts. The rearrangement links TRBV12-3 or TRBV12-4 to TRBJ2-2, with D possibly being TRBD1 (6 bases). Trimming left V 5 bases short and J 2 bases short, with 9 bases between. This CDR3 has 14 residues. The CDR3: CASSHRDNTGELFF. In DNA form, the CDR3 reads TGTGCCAGCAGTCACAGGGACAACACCGGGGAGCTGTTTTTT.

There are a few counts of this clonotype. The chain couples TRBV28 to TRBJ1-5; 10 bases fit TRBD1. Trimming at V came to 5 bases and at J to 0 bases, leaving 10 bases not matched to a gene. Germline CDR1 and CDR2: MDHEN and SYDVKM. The CDR3 is 18 amino acids. CDR3 coding DNA: TGTGCCAGCAGTGCGTCCGGGACAGGGGTGTATAGCAATCAGCCCCAGCATTTT. It specifies CASSASGTGVYSNQPQHF. The full variable domain, in which reference TRBV28 and TRBJ1-5 provide the parts outside the CDR3, is DVKVTQSSRYLVKRTGEKVFLECVQDMDHENMFWYRQDPGLGLRLIYFSYDVKMKEKGDIPEGYSVSREKKERFSLILESASTNQTSMYLCASSASGTGVYSNQPQHFGDGTRLSIL.

This clonotype was seen at least ten times. The chain uses TRBV7-6 and TRBJ2-5; 12 positions agree with TRBD2. Losses at the gene ends were 5 bases for V and 1 base for J; bases not matched to a gene: 5. CDR1 and CDR2 (germline): SGHVS, FNYEAQ. CDR3 size: 16 residues. The CDR3 sequence is CASSGTSGLSQETQYF. CDR3 DNA: TGTGCCAGCAGCGGGACTAGCGGGCTTTCCCAAGAGACCCAGTACTTC.

This clonotype was observed at least ten times. The chain employs TRBV15 and TRBJ1-4, with D unclear. The ends were cut back, 0 bases at V and 5 bases at J, with 10 bases in the middle. The CDR3 extends over 15 amino acids. Per the germline V gene, CDR1 is LNHNV and CDR2 is YYDKDF (reference sequence). In DNA form, the CDR3 reads TGTGCCACCAGCAGAGATCCGGACCCAAATGAAAAACTGTTTTTT. Residues: CATSRDPDPNEKLFF. Full variable domain (missing parts from reference TRBV15 and TRBJ1-4): DAMVIQNPRYQVTQFGKPVTLSCSQTLNHNVMYWYQQKSSQAPKLLFHYYDKDFNNEADTPDNFQSRRPNTSFCFLDIRSPGLGDTAMYLCATSRDPDPNEKLFFGSGTQLSVL.

This clonotype was found many times. The chain couples TRBV10-3 to TRBJ1-1; D gene uncertain. The V end lost 2 bases, the J end lost 4 bases, and 11 bases lay between the germline ends. This CDR3 has 14 amino acids. Germline V gene data show CDR1 as ENHRY and CDR2 as SYGVKD. The CDR3 region has the DNA TGTGCCATCAGTGAGGTGGGAGGGAGCACTGAAGCTTTCTTT. Protein product: CAISEVGGSTEAFF.

This clonotype was counted ten times or more. The chain has TRBV6-2 or TRBV6-3 and TRBJ2-7; D is uncertain. Germline V CDR1 and CDR2: MNHEY, SVGEGT. The length of the CDR3 is 12 residues. V lost 2 bases, J lost 6 bases, and 8 bases lay in between. The CDR3, as DNA: TGTGCCAGCAGTTACGATAAAGGCGAGCAGTACTTC. Translated: CASSYDKGEQYF.

The chain has TRBV6-1 and TRBJ2-1; maybe TRBD1 (6 bases). The CDR3 extends over 15 amino acids. Trimming took off 5 bases at V and 8 bases at J, with 19 bases between the two ends. Germline V CDR1 and CDR2: MNHNS, SASEGT. CDR3 residues: CASSYGDTTGYEQFF. CDR3 in DNA: TGTGCCAGCAGTTATGGGGACACCACGGGGTATGAGCAGTTCTTC.

This chain links TRBV5-1 with TRBJ2-3, with 8 bases that match TRBD2. The CDR3 extends over 15 amino acids. V trimming: 3 bases; J trimming: 1 base; junction bases outside the gene matches: 4. Germline V CDR1 and CDR2: SGHRS, YFSETQ. The CDR3 here is CASSSQRGRTDTQYF. CDR3 sequence (DNA): TGCGCCAGCAGCTCCCAGCGGGGGCGCACAGATACGCAGTATTTT.

In this sample, this clonotype turned up many times. The chain joins TRBV7-2 to TRBJ2-7, with TRBD2 matching over 9 bases. The CDR3 loop spans 17 amino acids. CDR1 and CDR2 (germline): SGHTA, FQGNSA. With 1 base clipped from V and 1 base from J, the junction kept 8 bases outside the gene matches. CDR3 loop: CASSLGQRGARSYEQYF. The CDR3 DNA reads as TGTGCCAGCAGCTTAGGGCAGCGGGGGGCCAGGTCCTACGAGCAGTACTTC. Supplemented by reference TRBV7-2 and TRBJ2-7, the full variable domain reads GAGVSQSPSNKVTEKGKDVELRCDPISGHTALYWYRQSLGQGLEFLIYFQGNSAPDKSGLPSDRFSAERTGGSVSTLTIQRTQQEDSAVYLCASSLGQRGARSYEQYFGPGTRLTVT.

This chain connects TRBV20-1 to TRBJ2-7; 7 positions match TRBD2. CDR3 size: 13 residues. Germline assignment: CDR1 DFQATT and CDR2 SNEGSKA (reference sequence). Germline trimming cut 6 bases from V and 2 bases from J; bases unmatched to any gene: 7. The CDR3 DNA reads TGCAGTGCCTCGGGAGGAACAACCTACGAGCAGTACTTC. This encodes CSASGGTTYEQYF.